The clone carrying this T cell receptor (beta chain) was seen more than once but under ten times. The antigen is unknown. This sample is part of a study of T-cell memory formation after mild COVID-19. Germline CDR1 reads SGHAT; CDR2 reads FQNNGV. CDR3 length: 17 residues. Trimming pared 0 bases from V and 2 bases from J, leaving 14 bases between. Via MiXCR, TCRdb re-called the 5' RACE reads, giving one row per CDR3 protein. The sample lists roughly 150,000 distinct CDR3 sequences; 13% to 15% were seen once. Study outcomes and limitations: Some clones that responded were present in memory (sampled pre-infection), which suggests cross-reactive memory joined.

The material sequenced was PBMCs or a T cell subset sorted from them (not recorded which). The rearrangement links TRBV11-2 to TRBJ2-1, with D maybe TRBD2 (5 bases). The TCR sequence derives from an adult woman who had mild COVID-19 (a few samples of this study predate the infection). Cell type and time point are not known. The CDR3 coding sequence is TGTGCCAGCAGCTTAGATGTTGGCTGGGAGACCTACAATGAGCAGTTCTTC. Its translation: CASSLDVGWETYNEQFF. The full variable domain, completed using reference TRBV11-2 and TRBJ2-1, is EAGVAQSPRYKIIEKRQSVAFWCNPISGHATLYWYQQILGQGPKLLIQFQNNGVVDDSQLPKDRFSAERLKGVDSTLKIQPAKLEDSAVYLCASSLDVGWETYNEQFFGPGTRLTVL.